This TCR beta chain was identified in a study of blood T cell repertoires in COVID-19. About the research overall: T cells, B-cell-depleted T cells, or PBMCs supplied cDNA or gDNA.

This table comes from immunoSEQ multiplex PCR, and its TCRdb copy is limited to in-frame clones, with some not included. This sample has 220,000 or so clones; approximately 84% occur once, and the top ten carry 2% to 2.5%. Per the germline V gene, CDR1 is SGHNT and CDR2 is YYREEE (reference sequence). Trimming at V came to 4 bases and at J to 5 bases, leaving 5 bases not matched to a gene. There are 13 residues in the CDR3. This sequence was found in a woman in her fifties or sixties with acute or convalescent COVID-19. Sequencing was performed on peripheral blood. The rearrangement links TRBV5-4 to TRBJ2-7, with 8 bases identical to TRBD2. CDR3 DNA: TGTGCCAGCAGCGCCGGGGGGGGCAACGAGCAGTACTTC. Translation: CASSAGGGNEQYF.